What follows is one TCR beta chain and its context. Its antigen remains unknown. Some clones are missing from TCRdb's copy, which holds only in-frame ones; the method was immunoSEQ multiplex PCR. Among 6,000 or so clones, around 81% were seen once, and the ten largest hold 20% to 25%. This entry is derived from a study of OX40 agonist ivuxolimab in advanced cancers. Background on the study: The treatment was a fully human IgG2 OX40 agonist, ivuxolimab. Dose-escalation patients were diagnosed with hepatocellular carcinoma, melanoma, renal cell cancer or head and neck cancer.

General study points: Clonal expansion by week 6 occurred in CD4+ and CD8+ blood T cells (at 0.1 to 3.0 mg/kg). The 0.1-3.0 mg/kg partial responders had among the lowest clonal expansion.

Sample: CD4+ or CD8+ T cells sorted from blood, taken in a trial of the OX40 agonist ivuxolimab. The sequence was obtained from an adult with an advanced solid tumor such as melanoma, head and neck, liver or kidney cancer.

CDR3 DNA: TGTGCCAGCAACAAACCGTGGGCAGGGCGCATAGACGAGCAGTACTTC. This gives the protein CASNKPWAGRIDEQYF. This chain connects TRBV5-8 to TRBJ2-7; D is possibly TRBD1 (5 bases). Germline CDR1 reads SGHTS; CDR2 reads YDEGEE. This CDR3 is built from 16 residues. V shed 6 bases and J shed 5 bases, with 24 bases lying between them. The variable domain in full, with the rest retrieved from reference TRBV5-8 and TRBJ2-7, is EAGVTQSPTHLIKTRGQQATLRCSPISGHTSVYWYQQALGLGLQFLLWYDEGEERNRGNFPPRFSGRQFPNYSSELNVNALELEDSALYLCASNKPWAGRIDEQYFGPGTRLTVT.